This T cell receptor (beta chain) was sequenced in a study of T-cell reconstitution after alpha-beta-depleted transplantation in children. Unique molecular identifiers were used to barcode this TCRbeta library. TCRdb recomputed calls from the PCR reads with MiXCR, one row per CDR3 protein. This sample has almost 600,000 distinct CDR3 sequences, with 25% to 30% found just once. As to this clonotype: Its specificity is not known.

The CDR3 has 14 amino acids. Germline lookup yields CDR1 SEHNR and CDR2 FQNEAQ (reference sequence). Trimming shortened V by 4 bases and J by 5 bases, and 14 bases separated the two germline ends. Findings and limits, study-wide: The authors attributed T-cell counts and diversity one year after transplant mostly to newly produced T cells. Some patients owed their high day-60 TCRbeta diversity to surviving recipient T cells and thymic progenitors. About two months after transplant, alpha-beta T cells reportedly came from several hundred expanded graft clones.

The receptor was derived from a boy under two years old with Wiskott-Aldrich syndrome, due to receive a stem cell transplant. The sample was PBMCs, taken before TCRalphabeta/CD19-depleted stem cell transplant. This chain connects TRBV7-9 to TRBJ1-1; the D gene is possibly TRBD1 (5 bases). The CDR3 nucleotides read TGTGCCAGCAGCTCCATCGGGGGGGGTACTGAAGCTTTCTTT. It yields the protein CASSSIGGGTEAFF.